The clone carrying this TCR beta chain was detected many times. Its target is not known. No cell sorting was done before RNA was extracted from the tissue. This sample was taken from a study of tumor and adjacent non-tumor tissue in lung cancer. Looking at the study overall: The patients, approximately nine men and a few women, were roughly 31 to 80 with stage I to III disease. Study results and caveats: Top 100 clones took a larger repertoire share in normal lung. Tumor tissue had significantly higher TCR diversity than normal lung. Patients with more diverse tumor TCRs had worse survival.

The CDR3 length is 13 residues. CDR1 and CDR2 (germline): ENHRY, SYGVKD. Trimming removed 3 bases from V and 6 bases from J, with 11 bases in between. The library came from three nested PCR rounds adapted from ARM-PCR protocols. A single record per CDR3 protein comes from TCRdb applying MiXCR to the multiplex PCR reads. In the table there are 100,000 to 150,000 distinct CDR3 sequences, about 66% of which are singletons. The receptor was isolated from a man aged 25 to 40 with non-small cell lung cancer. The sample was lung tumor tissue. The chain has TRBV10-3 and TRBJ1-1, with D possibly matching TRBD1 (6 bases). In DNA, the CDR3 is TGTGCCATCAGTGAACAGGGTATCTCTGAAGCTTTCTTT. Translating it yields CAISEQGISEAFF.